The present entry profiles one T cell receptor beta chain with its context. Its antigen is unknown. These data belong to a study of shared clonotypes between healthy human individuals. Study-level findings and limits: Naive subsets typically showed greater estimated richness than memory subsets.

Positively selected for CCR7, the CD45RO-negative cells used as naive CD8 cells excluded terminally differentiated effector memory CD45RA+ cells. The donors, healthy adults who were HIV-negative, had experienced no recent acute infections or vaccinations. Replicate sorted-subset PCRs were loaded with around 0.2 ug DNA, 30,000 to 35,000 T cell genomes. Profiled with immunoSEQ multiplex PCR; TCRdb holds only in-frame clones, not every one. This table holds nearly 2 million clones, over 85% found once. Losses at the gene ends were 5 bases for V and 1 base for J; bases not matched to a gene: 4. CDR1 and CDR2 (germline): MNHEY, SMNVEV (reference sequence). The CDR3 loop spans 16 amino acids.

Sequenced input: naive CD8+ T cells sorted from blood. This sequence originates from a man between 18 and 35 years old in good health. The rearrangement links TRBV27 to TRBJ2-3; 12 bases align to TRBD2. The CDR3 nucleotides are TGTGCCAGCAGTCCCGCTAGCGGGGGGGGCACAGATACGCAGTATTTT. Amino acids: CASSPASGGGTDTQYF.